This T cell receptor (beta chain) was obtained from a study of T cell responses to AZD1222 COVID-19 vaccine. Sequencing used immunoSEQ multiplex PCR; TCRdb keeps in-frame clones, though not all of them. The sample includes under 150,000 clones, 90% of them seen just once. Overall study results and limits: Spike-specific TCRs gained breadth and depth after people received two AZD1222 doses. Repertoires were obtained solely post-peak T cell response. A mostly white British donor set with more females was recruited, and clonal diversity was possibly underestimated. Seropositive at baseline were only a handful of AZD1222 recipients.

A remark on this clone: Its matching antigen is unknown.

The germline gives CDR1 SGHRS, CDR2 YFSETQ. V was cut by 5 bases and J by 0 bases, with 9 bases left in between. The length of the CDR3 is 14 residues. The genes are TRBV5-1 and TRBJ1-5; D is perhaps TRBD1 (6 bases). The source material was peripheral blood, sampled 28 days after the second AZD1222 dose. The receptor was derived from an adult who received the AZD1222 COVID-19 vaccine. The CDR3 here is CASRQGDSNQPQHF. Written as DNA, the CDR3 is TGCGCCAGCAGACAGGGAGATAGCAATCAGCCCCAGCATTTT.